This T cell receptor (beta chain) was sequenced during a study of T cell repertoires in cytomegalovirus infection. Overall study: A matching HLA type, together with CMV infection, was signaled by public TCR beta signatures.

TCRdb re-derived calls from the reads in MiXCR, one entry per CDR3 protein. The table lists 740,000 or so distinct CDR3 sequences, 35% to 45% of them singletons. The source material was PBMCs. This receptor was obtained from a human donor in good health (CMV status not recorded). Some clones in this sample may be carry-over from other donors' samples.

Here the CDR3 reads CASSETSGRAKEYF. As DNA, the CDR3 is TGTGCCAGCAGTGAGACTAGCGGGAGGGCCAAGGAGTACTTC. V gene TRBV2 combines with J gene TRBJ2-5; TRBD2 agrees at 14 bases. Germline V gene sequence: CDR1 SNHLY, CDR2 FYNNEI. After removal of 3 bases from V and 12 bases from J, the junction contained 6 bases not matched to a gene. This CDR3 has 14 residues.